This entry is about one TCR beta chain. The record originates from a study of shared clonotypes between healthy human individuals. Germline assignment: CDR1 GTSNPN and CDR2 SVGIG (reference sequence). The V gene lost 1 base and the J gene lost 6 bases, with 7 bases spanning the gap. The CDR3 contains 13 residues. Profiled with immunoSEQ multiplex PCR; TCRdb holds only in-frame clones, not every one. The repertoire has around 2,000,000 clones, 95% of them found once; the top ten carry more than 0.1%. This clonotype was obtained from a man younger than 35 in good health. The sequenced sample was naive CD4+ T cells sorted from blood. The subset denotes: CD45RA+ positively selected. The V gene is TRBV30, the J gene TRBJ1-6; unclear D gene. CDR3 residues: CAWSGGFNSPLHF. CDR3 nucleotides: TGTGCCTGGAGTGGGGGATTTAATTCACCCCTCCACTTT.